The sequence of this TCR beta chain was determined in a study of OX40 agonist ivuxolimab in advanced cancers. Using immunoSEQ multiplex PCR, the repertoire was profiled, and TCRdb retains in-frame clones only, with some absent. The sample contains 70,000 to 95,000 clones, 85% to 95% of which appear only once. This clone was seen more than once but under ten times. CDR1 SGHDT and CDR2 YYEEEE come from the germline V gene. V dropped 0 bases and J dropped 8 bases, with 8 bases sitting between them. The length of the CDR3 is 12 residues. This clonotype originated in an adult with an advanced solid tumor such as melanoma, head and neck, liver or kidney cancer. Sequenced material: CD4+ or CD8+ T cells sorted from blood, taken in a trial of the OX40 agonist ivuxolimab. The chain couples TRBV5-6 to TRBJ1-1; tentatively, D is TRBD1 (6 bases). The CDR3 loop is CASSLGRGEAFF. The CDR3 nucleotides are TGTGCCAGCAGCTTGGGCAGGGGAGAAGCTTTCTTT.